This section outlines one T cell receptor beta chain sequence together with its context. This clone was seen a handful of times. Its antigen specificity is not known. No base quality information exists; no much larger clone differs at one position. The cohort consisted of fewer than 700 healthy bone marrow donors. At the time of sampling, all cohort members were nominally healthy, though unrecorded immune exposures were likely present. The donor was CMV seropositive and belonged to the group of about 290 seropositive cohort members. Every donor gave a peripheral blood sample, and the peripheral blood mononuclear cells from that sample were used for TCR beta sequencing. The Qiagen DNeasy Blood Extraction Kit was used to extract genomic DNA from the blood cell samples. These data are taken from a study of cytomegalovirus exposure and HLA in healthy donors (dated by TCRdb to 2016 to 2017). Regarding the complete study: An earlier analysis of several hundred of the donors reported 250 to 350 Gb of sequence data and approximately 110 million unique TCR beta sequences from some 180 million T cells. In addition to the first cohort of roughly 670 subjects, a separate validation cohort of 130 or so different subjects was used. The study was designed to test whether signatures of past pathogen exposure could be identified by cataloging public T cell receptors. Using immunosequencing, the study profiled T cell repertoires from around 680 subjects and related those repertoires to cytomegalovirus serostatus. All discovery cohort repertoires had been generated on a single sequencing platform. A later analysis re-analyzed previously published TCR beta repertoires from roughly 630 donors and added high-resolution HLA genotyping to study TCR occurrence patterns. The number of typed donors differed by locus: about 629-640 for A, B, C, DRB1 and DQB1; some 500 for DQA1; approximately 600 for DPA1; and some 430 for DPB1. The later analysis used no new phenotypic data to find candidate immune exposures, relying instead on TCR beta sequences and their occurrence across donors. To predict cytomegalovirus infection status, the study combined high-throughput TCR immunosequencing, statistical association of individual TCRs with disease status, and machine learning. Donor age, sex, ethnicity and CMV serostatus were compiled together with the repertoire data. Because of strong linkage in the cohort, roughly five DR-DQ haplotypes were treated as single units for association and clustering. Class I and class II HLA loci were covered by the typing at four-digit resolution. An earlier analysis of approximately 640 of the donors applied high-throughput TCR beta sequencing to assess whether each TCR beta V gene segment acted as functional or pseudogenic. The genetic ancestry cluster associated with self-reported Caucasian donors included about 81% of the 398 genotyped donors. An early release that covered about 600 HLA-typed donors contained approximately 300 gigabases of sequencing data and around 80 million unique TCR sequences. On average, 235,054 unique TCR beta nucleotide sequences were sequenced per donor among some 420 genotyped donors of the cohort, with 15% to 20% of those sequences being non-productive. A later genetic analysis took genome-wide SNP genotypes for about 55% of the 666 donors and used that subset as a discovery cohort. Points the paper makes about the study in general: In the study, about 150 TCR beta chains were listed as associated with cytomegalovirus. Because HLA typing was unavailable for some donors at each locus, only the typed subset was used in association tests. A later analysis found that HLA-associated TCR beta chains were more clonally expanded and had lower generation probabilities than equally common non-associated chains. Three of the identified cytomegalovirus-associated TCR beta chains were confirmed in vitro to be specific for cytomegalovirus antigens. The earlier analysis of some 560 of the donors excluded about 16 rarely observed V segments, including chromosome 9 orphons, because counts were too low. CMV serostatus was the only immune exposure information available for the cohort. Sequencing depth was assumed to be roughly uniform across donors in the presence/absence analyses, though that assumption may not hold. Assigning TCR associations to individual alleles was difficult when HLA alleles, especially DR and DQ, strongly co-occurred. The authors suggested that the approach could potentially be generalized to other disease states and immunological phenotypes. Broadly in line with IMGT annotations, most TCR beta V segments showed up in productive rearrangements about 87% or about 30% of the time in an earlier analysis of some 590 of the donors. According to a later analysis, TCR association rates differed among HLA loci, with DRB1 alleles showing the most associated TCRs and HLA-C alleles showing the fewest. Most TCR sequences were observed very rarely across donors, whereas some public TCRs were present in many individuals. The classifier was reported to diagnose cytomegalovirus status with high specificity and sensitivity in both the original and validation cohorts. Linkage disequilibrium might explain the correlated functional status among segregating V segments, but an unknown experimental factor could not be ruled out. Most CMV-associated TCR beta chains appeared to be HLA-restricted in a later analysis, and the HLA associations seemed to be driven largely by CMV exposure. Only TCR beta chains were sequenced in this cohort, and the absence of alpha or paired-chain data limited detectable features. The sequencing pipeline was judged likely to have produced a cluster of highly shared sequence variants as a technical artifact. A further reported finding was that TCR beta sequences accurately predicted the HLA-A and HLA-B alleles for most subjects in the first cohort. At a false discovery rate of 0.05, a later analysis linked around 15,000 TCR beta sequences to specific HLA alleles. A later analysis reported that several top co-occurrence clusters appeared linked to parvovirus B19, influenza, CMV and Epstein-Barr virus. According to a later genetic analysis, donors in an Asian-associated ancestry cluster had fewer N-insertions in productive TCRs than the approximately 630-donor mean. Some IMGT-functional V segments, including TRBV6-2 and TRBV6-3, could not be told apart with the 87-base-pair reads, so those segments were excluded. In a later genetic analysis, a missense DCLRE1C variant was associated with V-gene and J-gene trimming of TCR beta chains, and the association was replicated in an independent cohort.

The CDR3 measures 17 amino acids from cysteine to phenylalanine. This entry keeps only the CDR3 DNA: 51 bases, framed from base 1. The library was prepared using the immunoSEQ multiplex PCR assay. For the multiplex PCR, a mixture combining 60 forward primers for TCR Vbeta segments and 13 reverse primers for TCR Jbeta segments was used. Amplification of the CDR3 region of rearranged TCR beta genes was performed with a multiplex PCR assay on genomic DNA. Amplified TCR beta libraries were sequenced as 87-base-pair reads on the Illumina HiSeq System. The published analysis was carried out like this. A later analysis tallied some 79 million unique TCR beta chains across the 666 repertoires, and approximately 12 million of those chains were shared by two or more donors. Raw reads were error-corrected and collapsed into unique sequences by a nearest-neighbor algorithm in which closely related sequences were merged to remove PCR and sequencing errors. To assign V, D and J gene segments, CDR3 sequences were aligned to IMGT reference sequences. For a sequence to be retained, a match of at least six nucleotides was required to both a V gene segment and a J gene segment. Rearrangements were classified as productive when the CDR3 lacked stop codons and remained in frame with V and J, and all other rearrangements were classified as non-productive. Following IMGT convention, CDR3 was defined as the stretch from the second conserved V-encoded cysteine to the conserved J-encoded phenylalanine. In an earlier analysis of more than 550 of the donors, sequences lacking an unambiguous match to a single V gene segment were excluded. In an earlier analysis of almost 600 of the donors, a V segment was called functional when productive rearrangements were above 56.7%, and segregating when the standard deviation between donors exceeded 5%. To diagnose cytomegalovirus status from the catalog of TCR beta chain sequences, a statistical classification framework was built. In a later analysis, V and J genes were assigned by comparing TCR nucleotide sequences against IMGT/GENE-DB human TR gene sequences. Using the TCRdist pipeline, a later analysis assigned CDR3 sequences along with most-parsimonious VDJ recombination scenarios. A later analysis defined each TCR beta chain by its CDR3 amino acid sequence plus V-gene family, and excluded reads lacking a unique V-gene family. As a way to deal with suspected cross-contamination and a sequencing artifact, a later analysis dropped over 550 nucleotide sequences that were highly shared and had low generation probability. In a later analysis, a clonal expansion index for each public chain was calculated from normalized within-repertoire ranks of inferred template counts. In a later analysis, generation probabilities were computed with a VDJ recombination model fitted to out-of-frame rearrangements, and the resulting probabilities were checked against IGoR. In a later analysis, TCR-TCR, TCR-HLA and TCR-CMV co-occurrence was scored with hypergeometric tests, and a repertoire-size bias correction was applied to TCR pairs. A later analysis estimated false discovery rates by permuting HLA or CMV assignments 20 times. A later analysis grouped co-occurring TCRs with DBSCAN, adding TCRdist sequence similarity when clustering within HLA-allele-positive subsets. Repertoires with fewer than 30,000 or more than 120,000 public chains were left out of co-occurrence clustering, as were about 5 repertoires with anomalous nucleotide sharing. TCRdb mirrors the immuneACCESS table, restricted to in-frame sequences. Some clones are absent from its copies; in checked studies, under half trace to an unresolved V gene, and the reason for the others is unknown. V, J and clone size reflect that table, while D and trimming were determined from the DNA. A total of roughly 200,000 clones appear in this sample, 77% of them only once. The ten largest clones represent approximately 3.7% of the sample.

The V and J segments used are TRBV21-1 and TRBJ2-2; whether TRBD1, the table's D call, matches the DNA was not checked. TRBV21-1 is a recognized pseudogene. Material for sequencing was PBMCs. This sequence was found in a woman aged 55-70 years in good health and CMV-seropositive. At the DNA level, the sequence is TGTGCCAGCAGCAAAGAAAGGTTTTCGACAGGGACCGGGGAGCTGTTTTTT. Protein translation: CASSKERFSTGTGELFF.